This T cell receptor (beta chain) is from a study of T cells after yellow fever vaccination (dated by TCRdb to about 2019). Some background on the complete study: The SMART-Seq v4 Ultra Low Input RNA kit was used to prepare libraries from fractions with low cell numbers. Bulk TCR alpha and beta repertoires were sequenced longitudinally to track T-cell clones before and after primary and booster YFV17D yellow fever vaccination. Two healthy male donors, one aged 18 to 29 and one aged 30 to 40 years, were included in the cohort. Blood was drawn at multiple timepoints before and after primary and secondary immunization, with bulk PBMC replicates and cell subsets isolated. Results and caveats for the whole study, not just this receptor: Because abundant contaminating clonotypes from the bulk population could be contained in FACS-sorted repertoires, computational filtering was required. A small fraction of clonotypes appeared in both the CD4 and CD8 compartments, likely as a result of convergent recombination. Compared with the primary T-cell response, the secondary T-cell response was weaker but faster, peaking on day 5 rather than day 15. The study included only two donors, which limits how far the findings can be generalized. Most clones expanded after primary vaccination were re-detected after the booster (around 96% of CD4 and 88% of CD8), suggesting broad memory maintenance.

The treatment or condition label, read with the paper, signifies: live attenuated yellow fever vaccine strain. Two biological replicates of bulk PBMCs were collected at each blood-draw timepoint. A standard Ficoll-Paque protocol was used to isolate PBMCs from peripheral blood. TriZol was used to extract RNA from bulk PBMCs, CD4 and CD8 fractions, and dextramer-positive and dextramer-negative fractions. V lost 4 bases and J lost 7 bases; the stretch between them is 10 bases long. The germline V gene encodes CDR1 LGHNA and CDR2 YNFKEQ. Its CDR3 holds 12 amino acids, cysteine through phenylalanine. CDR3 DNA only is kept here, 36 bases in frame from base 1. TCR cDNA was made using 5'RACE template switching, a step that added a universal primer site and unique molecular identifiers. Priming for cDNA synthesis came from both the TCR alpha and TCR beta constant segments. Two PCR steps were used to amplify libraries, with sample barcodes and sequencing adapters being added in the second step. Sequencing of the libraries was done on either Illumina HiSeq 2500 (2x100 bp) or NovaSeq (2x150 bp). The study's own analysis went as follows. Reads were demultiplexed and collapsed into UMI consensus sequences with MIGEC, and V(D)J alignment was performed with MiXCR. Vaccine-responding clonotypes were identified with edgeR using replicate PBMC samples, with FDR below 0.01 and a log2 fold change above 5 up to day 15 being required. Each bulk clonotype received a CD4 or CD8 identity based on whether the sequenced CD4 or CD8 repertoire contained that clonotype at higher abundance. TCRdb reprocessing: public reads trimmed at Q25 with fastp, clones called with MiXCR, in-frame beta chains kept. Each entry merges the rows of one CDR3 protein and shows their most common DNA and genes. Here the V and J calls rest on TCRdb's processing, not on the authors' analysis. The sample table shows around 530,000 distinct CDR3 sequences, and roughly a sixth are seen once. The ten biggest clones cover around 16% of the sample.

This clonotype was seen a few times. Which antigen it targets is not known. Qualities for individual bases were not recorded, and no much larger clone is one base off. This receptor was obtained from a man aged 18 to 29 who received the YFV17D yellow fever vaccine. The chain joins TRBV4-2 to TRBJ1-1; the D gene assignment is ambiguous. This specimen consisted of PBMCs, obtained less than 6 days after the first yellow fever vaccination. The nucleotides read TGTGCCAGCAGCCTTCGGTCTGATGAAGCTTTCTTT. It is translated as CASSLRSDEAFF.